This entry is about one T cell receptor (beta chain). Its antigen is undetermined. At a deep level, the assay was run. Using immunoSEQ multiplex PCR, the repertoire was profiled, and TCRdb retains in-frame clones only, with some absent. This table has 450,000 to 500,000 clones, roughly 85% appearing once. The source of the sample is a study of shared clonotypes between healthy human individuals. The CDR3 is 14 residues long. Germline CDR1 and CDR2: SGHTA and FQGNSA. V shed 8 bases, J shed 5 bases, and the junction held 7 bases outside the gene matches. Broader study findings: Limited genetic and exposure-history diversity came from having few donors.

Donors had no recently reported acute infections or vaccinations and were HIV-negative. This receptor was identified in a middle-aged woman in good health. Some clones in this sample may be carry-over from other donors' samples. The V gene is TRBV7-2, the J gene TRBJ2-1, with 9 bases fitting TRBD1. Material for sequencing was PBMCs. Written as DNA, the CDR3 is TGTGCCAGCCGACAGGGGGGGTCCCACAATGAGCAGTTCTTC. This translates into CASRQGGSHNEQFF.